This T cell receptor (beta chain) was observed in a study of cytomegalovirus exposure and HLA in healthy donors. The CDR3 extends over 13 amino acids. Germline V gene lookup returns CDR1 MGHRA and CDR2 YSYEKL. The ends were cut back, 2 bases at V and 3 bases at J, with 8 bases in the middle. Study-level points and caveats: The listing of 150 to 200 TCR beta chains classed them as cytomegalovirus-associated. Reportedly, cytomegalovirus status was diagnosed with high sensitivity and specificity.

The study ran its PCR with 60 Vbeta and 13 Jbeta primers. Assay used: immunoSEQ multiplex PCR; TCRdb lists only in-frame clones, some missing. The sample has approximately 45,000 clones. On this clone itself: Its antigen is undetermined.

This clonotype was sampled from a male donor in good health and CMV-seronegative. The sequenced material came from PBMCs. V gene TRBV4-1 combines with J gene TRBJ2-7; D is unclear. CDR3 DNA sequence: TGCGCCAGCAGCCAAAACCGGTACTACGAGCAGTACTTC. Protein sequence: CASSQNRYYEQYF.